This T cell receptor (beta chain) is drawn from a study of T cells in Graves' hyperthyroidism and ophthalmopathy. This clonotype has ten or more counts. The TCR beta CDR3 regions underwent amplification using RNA transcripts as the source. Using the HTBI primer set, a first-round RT-PCR was run on the TCR CDR3. TCRdb re-derived calls from the multiplex PCR reads in MiXCR, one entry per CDR3 protein. This table holds roughly 650,000 distinct CDR3 sequences, about a sixth found once. The material sequenced was blood. The source is a woman aged 40 to 50 with Graves' ophthalmopathy.

The CDR3 nucleotides read TGTGCCAGCAGTGAAGCTGGGACCGAGTATGGCTACACCTTC. Its translation is CASSEAGTEYGYTF. V is TRBV2 and J is TRBJ1-2; possible D gene TRBD1, 5 bases. The CDR3 runs to 14 residues. V was trimmed by 0 bases and J by 5 bases, leaving 10 bases between them. Germline V lookup: CDR1 SNHLY, CDR2 FYNNEI.